A selection of T cell receptor beta chains follows, all from one sample in a study of shared clonotypes between healthy human individuals. Sequencing used immunoSEQ multiplex PCR; TCRdb keeps in-frame clones, though not all of them. Of approximately 2.5 million clones listed, more than 80% were seen once; the top ten hold roughly 0.15%. What was sequenced was naive CD4+ T cells sorted from blood. The receptors derive from a man aged 18 to 29 in good health. CDR3s include the opening cysteine and the closing phenylalanine or tryptophan. Each record gives: J gene, V gene, CDR3 protein.

TRBJ1-1	TRBV6-6	CASSLAGQNTEAFF
TRBJ1-2	TRBV6-6	CASSYSPGLYGYTF
TRBJ1-5	TRBV28	CASSFFRGTGGNQPQHF
TRBJ2-7	TRBV4-3	CASSQTSGSHEQYF
TRBJ2-2	TRBV5-6	CASSLRRGNTGELFF
TRBJ1-2	TRBV6-6	CASRTRLNYGYTF
TRBJ1-2	TRBV4-2	CASSQDQGTNYGYTF
TRBJ2-3	TRBV2	CASSYGSPSTDTQYF
TRBJ2-2	TRBV2	CASSESVAGELFF
TRBJ2-7	TRBV7-2	CASSLIGTGDYEQYF
TRBJ2-5	TRBV11-2	CASSLGSGRETQYF
TRBJ2-4	TRBV19	CASSMGQAQNIQYF
TRBJ2-3	TRBV29-1	CSVEDAGTDTQYF
TRBJ1-5	TRBV28	CASSPGQGDNQPQHF
TRBJ2-5	TRBV29-1	CSVEEWQGIFSGTQYF
TRBJ2-1	TRBV11-2	CASSLGDSYYNEQFF
TRBJ2-7	TRBV19	CASSSPGISSYEQYF
TRBJ2-7	TRBV29-1	CSVSPTGSSYEQYF
TRBJ1-5	TRBV28	CASSSRQGRRNQPQHF
TRBJ2-5	TRBV7-2	CASSLGGGRAQETQYF
TRBJ2-7	TRBV28	CASINRPGGGNEQYF
TRBJ1-2	TRBV5-4	CASSVTGVYGYTF
TRBJ1-4	TRBV15	CATSDDSGRKSNEKLFF
TRBJ2-3	TRBV5-4	CASSLAQRGDTQYF
TRBJ2-7	TRBV5-6	CASSRGQAYEQYF
TRBJ1-2	TRBV5-4	CASGDRVNYGYTF
TRBJ1-5	TRBV6-1	CASSEIWTINSNQPQHF
TRBJ2-7	TRBV21-1	CASSKYSAESSYEQYF
TRBJ2-3	TRBV6-1	CASSPRRGMADTQYF
TRBJ2-2	TRBV10-3	CATLTSGRNTGELFF
TRBJ1-2	TRBV6-1	CASSEQGGEGYGYTF
TRBJ2-2	TRBV5-1	CASSLGQDRVTGELFF
TRBJ1-2	TRBV9	CASSETGVVGGYTF
TRBJ2-2	TRBV10-1	CASSDARGNTGELFF
TRBJ2-7	TRBV28	CASSLSSTGGYEQYF
TRBJ1-6	TRBV6-5	CASRSGVGVSPLHF
-	TRBV29-1	CSVGDRGLNEQYF
TRBJ1-6	TRBV7-9	CASSSDAIVLHF
TRBJ2-5	TRBV5-6	CASSLDPAGRQETQYF
TRBJ2-1	TRBV4-1	CASSQEEGLREQFF
TRBJ2-3	TRBV9	CASSPGRWGTDTQYF
TRBJ2-4	TRBV5-1	CASSLAGSNRYKNIQYF
TRBJ2-3	TRBV2	CASSPLAGSTDTQYF
TRBJ1-2	TRBV5-1	CASTGSLRDGYTF
TRBJ2-2	TRBV21-1	CASSRLSANTGELFF
TRBJ1-5	TRBV10-3	CAISEGGDSNQPQHF
TRBJ2-1	TRBV10-3	CAISESRGGEQFF
TRBJ2-3	TRBV7-9	CASSSDRAADTQYF
TRBJ2-3	TRBV30	CAWSGGYSDTQYF
TRBJ2-7	TRBV2	CASSERLASSYEQYF
TRBJ2-1	TRBV7-9	CASSFVQGTLMSSYNEQFF
TRBJ1-5	TRBV6-1	CASSERVRGNQPQHF
TRBJ1-2	TRBV5-4	CASSSPGTGGHYTF
TRBJ1-5	TRBV28	CASSLSPYEGQGRQPQHF
TRBJ1-1	TRBV7-2	CASSLAGVGTEAFF
TRBJ1-3	TRBV19	CASSIIAGAPGNTIYF
TRBJ2-7	TRBV28	CASSLRDRLVYEQYF
TRBJ2-5	TRBV4-1	CASSQVGASGGRETQYF
TRBJ2-1	TRBV7-2	CASSLKTSYSGNEQFF